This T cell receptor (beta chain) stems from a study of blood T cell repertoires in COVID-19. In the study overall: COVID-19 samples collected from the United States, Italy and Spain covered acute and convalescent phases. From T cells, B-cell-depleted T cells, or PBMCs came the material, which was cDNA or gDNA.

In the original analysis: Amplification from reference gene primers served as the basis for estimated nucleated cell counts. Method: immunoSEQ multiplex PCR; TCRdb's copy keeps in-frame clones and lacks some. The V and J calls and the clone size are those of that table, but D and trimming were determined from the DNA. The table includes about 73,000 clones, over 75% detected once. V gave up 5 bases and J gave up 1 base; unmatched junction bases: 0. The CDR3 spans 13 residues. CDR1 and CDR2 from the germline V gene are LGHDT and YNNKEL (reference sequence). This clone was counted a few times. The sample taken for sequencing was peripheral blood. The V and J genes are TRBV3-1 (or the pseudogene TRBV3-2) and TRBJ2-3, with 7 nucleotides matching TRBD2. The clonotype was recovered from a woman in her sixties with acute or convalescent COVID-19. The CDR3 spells CASSTSGTDTQYF. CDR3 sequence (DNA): TGTGCCAGCAGCACTAGCGGCACAGATACGCAGTATTTT.